Following are 28 T cell receptor beta chains from one sample sequenced in a study of T-cell memory formation after mild COVID-19 (dated by TCRdb to about 2021). The library was produced with 5' RACE. TCRdb names Illumina NovaSeq 6000 as the instrument used. The public reads were reprocessed in TCRdb via fastp at Q25 and MiXCR, keeping in-frame beta chains. Every CDR3 protein is listed once, alongside the most common genes and DNA of its rows. The sample table holds about 110,000 distinct CDR3 sequences, of which roughly 14% were seen once. 39% of the sample lies in the top ten. The specimen sequenced was PBMCs or a T cell subset sorted from them (not recorded which). The receptors stem from a man between 18 and 29 years old who had mild COVID-19 (a few samples of this study predate the infection). The sample titles of this study are shuffled in the database, so cell type and time point are left out; the donor was told from shared clones.

A few counts support this clonotype. The rearrangement links TRBV7-9 to TRBJ1-1; D uncertain. This CDR3 has 14 residues. Looked up from germline, CDR1 is SEHNR and CDR2 is FQNEAQ (reference sequence). V lost 7 bases and J lost 2, with 14 bases in between. The CDR3, as DNA: TGTGCCAGCATCGCCTCACAGCTAAACACTGAAGCTTTCTTT. This gives the protein CASIASQLNTEAFF.

Only a few counts were recorded for this clonotype. The V call is TRBV14, the J call TRBJ2-7, with a possible D match to TRBD1 (6 bases). The CDR3 has 13 residues. Trimming left V 1 base short and J 3 bases short, with 7 bases between. The germline gives CDR1 SGHDN, CDR2 FVKESK. CDR3 coding DNA: TGTGCCAGCAGCCAAGTAGGGGGCTACGAGCAGTACGTC. This translates into CASSQVGGYEQYV.

V gene TRBV20-1 combines with J gene TRBJ2-1; 7 positions match TRBD2. This CDR3 is built from 13 residues. V was pared by 7 bases and J by 0 bases, with 3 bases of the junction left unmatched. Germline V gives CDR1 DFQATT, CDR2 SNEGSKA (reference sequence). CDR3 DNA sequence: TGCAGTGTCGCGGGGGTCTCCTACAATGAGCAGTTCTTC. Encoded protein: CSVAGVSYNEQFF.

This clonotype has more than one count but fewer than ten. The rearrangement joins TRBV6-5 to TRBJ1-2; 7 nucleotides line up with TRBD1. Germline lookup yields CDR1 MNHEY and CDR2 SVGAGI. The CDR3 totals 17 residues. Trimming at V came to 4 bases and at J to 0 bases, leaving 11 bases not matched to a gene. CDR3 loop: CASSFSIGDRANYGYTF. In nucleotides, the CDR3 is TGTGCCAGCAGTTTCTCTATCGGGGACAGAGCTAACTATGGCTACACCTTC.

The chain combines TRBV10-3 with TRBJ2-1; D is possibly TRBD1 (6 bases). Per the germline V gene, CDR1 is ENHRY and CDR2 is SYGVKD. V was trimmed by 6 bases and J by 9 bases, leaving 12 bases between them. CDR3 length: 12 residues. This CDR3 is CAISSGVSEQFF. The CDR3 DNA is TGTGCCATCAGCTCAGGGGTATCTGAGCAGTTCTTC.

The genes are TRBV12-3 or TRBV12-4 and TRBJ2-3, with D unresolved. CDR3 size: 13 residues. V lost 3 bases to trimming and J lost 2 bases, with 6 bases between them. CDR3 DNA sequence: TGTGCCAGCAGTTTTCTTGCCACAGATACGCAGTATTTT. Encoded protein: CASSFLATDTQYF.

The CDR3 region is CASRADGNTEAFF. Here the CDR3 DNA reads TGTGCCAGCAGGGCGGACGGAAACACTGAAGCTTTCTTT. The chain carries TRBV6-2 or TRBV6-3 and TRBJ1-1, with D unclear. The germline V and J ends were trimmed by 6 bases and 2 bases, with 10 bases remaining between them. In germline, CDR1 is MNHEY, CDR2 SVGEGT. The CDR3 loop spans 13 amino acids.

The V call is TRBV11-2, the J call TRBJ2-1; no clear D. Trimming removed 4 bases at V and 6 bases at J, with 13 bases between. Germline-derived CDR1 and CDR2 are SGHAT and FQNNGV. This CDR3 has 14 amino acids. CDR3 nucleotides: TGTGCCAGCAGCTCCGGTCCCGGCGGCAATGAGCAGTTCTTC. Residues: CASSSGPGGNEQFF.

This clonotype has just a few counts. The chain combines TRBV5-1 with TRBJ2-1; D may be TRBD1 or TRBD2 (5 bases each). The CDR3 loop spans 15 amino acids. The V end lost 4 bases, the J end lost 8 bases, and 19 bases lay between the germline ends. Germline V gives CDR1 SGHRS, CDR2 YFSETQ. The CDR3 is CASSPTGTRGHEQFF. CDR3 DNA: TGCGCCAGCAGCCCTACCGGGACCCGCGGCCATGAGCAGTTCTTC.

The sample holds a few counts of this clonotype. The chain joins TRBV4-1 to TRBJ2-7; tentatively, D is TRBD1 (6 bases). The CDR3 is 15 amino acids. CDR1 and CDR2 from the germline V gene are MGHRA and YSYEKL. Trimming stripped 3 bases from V and 3 bases from J, with 15 bases between. DNA for the CDR3: TGCGCCAGCAGCCAGAATACCGGGACAATCTACGAGCAGTACGTC. Its translation: CASSQNTGTIYEQYV.

This sequence joins TRBV24-1 and TRBJ2-3; 8 bases agree with TRBD1. In germline, CDR1 is KGHDR, CDR2 SFDVKD. With V trimmed by 9 bases and J by 4 bases, 23 bases remained unmatched. This CDR3 is 19 amino acids long. In DNA, the CDR3 is TGTGCCACCGGACTTGGCTTATTATCCGGGACAGGTAGTCCAGATACGCAGTATTTT. It codes for CATGLGLLSGTGSPDTQYF.

This clonotype has at least ten counts. The rearrangement uses TRBV12-3 or TRBV12-4 and TRBJ2-5; 10 bases map to TRBD1. J lost 2 bases, V lost 6 bases, and 3 bases had no gene match. The CDR3 has 14 amino acids. The CDR3 bases are TGTGCCAGCAGCTCGGACAGGGGGCAAGAGACCCAGTACTTC. It translates to CASSSDRGQETQYF.

This rearrangement joins TRBV12-3 or TRBV12-4 to TRBJ2-7; perhaps TRBD1 as D (5 bases). The CDR3 runs to 12 residues. V was pared by 9 bases and J by 2 bases, with 11 bases between. This CDR3 reads CASFWTPYEQYF. For the CDR3, the DNA is TGTGCCAGTTTTTGGACACCCTACGAGCAGTACTTC.

This clonotype has at least ten counts. The chain's CDR3 is CASSLQDGRDSLYNEQFF. Here the CDR3 DNA reads TGCGCCAGCAGCCTACAGGACGGAAGGGACAGCCTCTACAATGAGCAGTTCTTC. The rearrangement joins TRBV4-1 to TRBJ2-1; the match to TRBD1 covers 7 bases. CDR3 length: 18 amino acids. V trimming: 4 bases; J trimming: 3 bases; junction bases outside the gene matches: 15. The V gene's germline CDR1 is MGHRA and CDR2 YSYEKL.

This chain uses TRBV24-1 with TRBJ2-3; D possibly uses TRBD1 or TRBD2 (5 bases each). The CDR3 loop spans 16 amino acids. Trimming took 3 bases from V and 4 from J, leaving 16 bases between them. CDR1 is KGHDR and CDR2 is SFDVKD in the germline V gene. CDR3 in DNA: TGTGCCACCAGTGATCCCCTCGGGGCAGGGTCAGATACGCAGTATTTT. This sequence encodes CATSDPLGAGSDTQYF.

The chain employs TRBV7-9 and TRBJ1-2; possibly TRBD1 for D (6 bases). Trimming removed 3 bases from V and 1 base from J, with 12 bases in between. Germline-derived CDR1 and CDR2 are SEHNR and FQNEAQ (reference sequence). The CDR3 runs to 15 residues. This CDR3 reads CASSFSGEVNYGYTF. The DNA of the CDR3 is TGTGCCAGCAGCTTTTCAGGGGAAGTTAACTATGGCTACACCTTC. Filled out from reference TRBV7-9 and TRBJ1-2, the complete variable domain reads DTGVSQNPRHKITKRGQNVTFRCDPISEHNRLYWYRQTLGQGPEFLTYFQNEAQLEKSRLLSDRFSAERPKGSFSTLEIQRTEQGDSAMYLCASSFSGEVNYGYTFGSGTRLTVV.

In its sample, this clonotype was seen a few times. The rearrangement links TRBV6-5 to TRBJ1-5; D is undetermined. This CDR3 region has 14 residues. Germline V CDR1 and CDR2: MNHEY, SVGAGI. V lost 8 bases and J lost 3, with 14 bases in between. In DNA form, the CDR3 reads TGTGCCAGCGGCCGTGGGGTTGACAATCAGCCCCAGCATTTT. Translating it yields CASGRGVDNQPQHF.

This clonotype came up a few times. V gene TRBV6-5 combines with J gene TRBJ2-4; weak D call: TRBD1 (5 bases). The CDR3 consists of 14 residues. V was clipped by 4 bases and J by 1 base, with 8 bases between them. Germline CDR1 and CDR2: MNHEY and SVGAGI. CDR3 residues: CASSLGVAKNIQYF. The CDR3 nucleotides read TGTGCCAGCAGTTTAGGGGTTGCCAAAAACATTCAGTACTTC.

In its sample, this clonotype was seen many times. This chain joins TRBV20-1 and TRBJ2-3; 15 bases match TRBD2. The CDR3 has 19 residues. Losses at the gene ends were 2 bases for V and 0 bases for J; bases not matched to a gene: 9. Germline lookup yields CDR1 DFQATT and CDR2 SNEGSKA (reference sequence). In DNA, the CDR3 is TGCAGTGCTAGACTTGGGACTAGCGGGGGGATCTGGAGCACAGATACGCAGTATTTT. Its protein is CSARLGTSGGIWSTDTQYF.

This clonotype was observed a few times. This chain connects TRBV20-1 to TRBJ2-3, with TRBD1 matching 9 bases. Germline CDR1 DFQATT, CDR2 SNEGSKA (reference sequence). This CDR3 is 15 amino acids long. Trimming at V came to 3 bases and at J to 2 bases, leaving 6 bases not matched to a gene. CDR3 amino acids: CSASSWDRDTDTQYF. The CDR3 region has the DNA TGCAGTGCTAGCTCCTGGGACAGGGACACAGATACGCAGTATTTT.

The rearrangement uses TRBV18 and TRBJ2-5, with D maybe TRBD2 (6 bases). The ends were cut back, 4 bases at V and 2 bases at J, with 26 bases in the middle. The germline CDR1 and CDR2 sequences are KGHSH and LQKENI. The CDR3 sequence is 19 residues long. CDR3 sequence reads: CASSHPSPMAGTPQETQYF. The CDR3 region has the DNA TGTGCCAGCTCACATCCGAGTCCGATGGCCGGGACTCCTCAAGAGACCCAGTACTTC.

The sample holds a few counts of this clonotype. J is TRBJ2-2 and V is TRBV27; 11 positions match TRBD1. Trimming cost V 8 bases and J 4 bases; bases outside gene matches: 3. The CDR3 has 14 residues. The germline gives CDR1 MNHEY, CDR2 SMNVEV (reference sequence). CDR3 loop: CASGGTGGTGELFF. The CDR3 region has the DNA TGTGCCAGCGGAGGGACAGGGGGCACCGGGGAGCTGTTTTTT.

In this sample, this clonotype turned up many times. The chain couples TRBV4-1 to TRBJ1-2; no reliable D call. The V end was cut by 1 base, the J end by 7 bases, with 16 bases between. CDR3 length: 15 amino acids. From germline, CDR1 is MGHRA and CDR2 YSYEKL. CDR3 loop: CASSQGEGKSVGYTF. For the CDR3, the DNA is TGCGCCAGCAGCCAAGGGGAAGGAAAATCGGTTGGCTACACCTTC.

This clonotype was seen more than once but under ten times. The chain links TRBV4-1 to TRBJ2-7; 8 bases fit TRBD1. CDR3 length equals 14 residues. The V segment lost 4 bases and the J segment 0 bases; nucleotides outside the gene matches: 2. Germline CDR1 and CDR2: MGHRA and YSYEKL. In nucleotides, the CDR3 is TGCGCCAGCAGCCCAGGACAGGGCTCCTACGAGCAGTACTTC. It is translated as CASSPGQGSYEQYF.

This clonotype showed up just a few times. The DNA for the CDR3 is TGTGCCAGCAGCCCGGGACTAGCGGGACTTAGCACAGATACGCAGTATTTT. Its protein is CASSPGLAGLSTDTQYF. The genes are TRBV5-6 and TRBJ2-3, with 13 positions matching TRBD2. With 4 bases clipped from V and 0 bases from J, the junction kept 5 bases outside the gene matches. Germline V gene sequence: CDR1 SGHDT, CDR2 YYEEEE. The CDR3 runs to 17 residues. Complete variable domain (other parts from reference TRBV5-6 and TRBJ2-3): DAGVTQSPTHLIKTRGQQVTLRCSPKSGHDTVSWYQQALGQGPQFIFQYYEEEERQRGNFPDRFSGHQFPNYSSELNVNALLLGDSALYLCASSPGLAGLSTDTQYFGPGTRLTVL.

Remarks on this clonotype: At one boundary the junction diverges from the germline segment, which might be a read error. The DNA for the CDR3 is TGTGCCAGCAGTCCGACAGGGGCCGACCAGCCCCATCATTTT. This codes for CASSPTGADQPHHF. The V call is TRBV28, the J call TRBJ1-5; 8 bases match TRBD1. This CDR3 is built from 14 residues. Germline V lookup: CDR1 MDHEN, CDR2 SYDVKM.

This clonotype was seen only a few times. The chain couples TRBV15 to TRBJ1-6; the D gene is possibly TRBD1 (5 bases). The CDR3 contains 13 residues. Trimming removed 1 base from V and 11 bases from J, with 9 bases in between. The germline CDR1 and CDR2 sequences are LNHNV and YYDKDF (reference sequence). CDR3 bases: TGTGCCACCAGCAGAGCCTGGGGCGCACCCCTCCACTTT. Translated, it gives CATSRAWGAPLHF.

This clonotype was seen repeatedly, ten times or more. V and J are TRBV7-3 and TRBJ2-3; 10 bases match TRBD2. This CDR3 comprises 15 residues. Germline V gives CDR1 SGHTA, CDR2 FQGTGA. V dropped 5 bases and J dropped 4; count of bases not matched to a gene: 6. CDR3 in DNA: TGTGCCAGCAGCCGTAGCGGGGGGCTTTCAGATACGCAGTATTTT. Its protein product is CASSRSGGLSDTQYF.